Listed below are T cell receptor beta chains from one sample, sequenced in a study of CD8 T cells in Susac syndrome. Each CDR3 protein is one row after TCRdb ran MiXCR on the immunoSEQ multiplex PCR reads. The data contain about 240,000 distinct CDR3 sequences, almost 97% of them singletons. Sequencing was done on a sample of CD4+ T cells from PBMCs. These receptors came from a human donor with Susac syndrome. Both conserved end residues are part of each CDR3. Fields, in order: V gene, clone size, D gene, J gene, CDR3 DNA, CDR3 protein. D genes are given only for firm matches. Only some rows state a clone size, as once, few, many or a class for expanded clones.

TRBV20-1	NA	NA	TRBJ1-4	TGCAGCGCCATGGGGGACGGAATAGAAAAACTGTTTTTT	CSAMGDGIEKLFF
TRBV20-1	NA	NA	TRBJ2-5	TGCAGTGTCCCGATAGGGGCCCAAGAGACCCAGTACTTC	CSVPIGAQETQYF
TRBV29-1	NA	NA	TRBJ2-3	TGCAGCGTTGAGCGGGACACAGATACGCAGTATTTT	CSVERDTDTQYF
TRBV25-1	NA	NA	TRBJ2-1	TGTGCCAGCAGTGAATTCAATGAGCAGTTCTTC	CASSEFNEQFF
TRBV28	NA	TRBD1	TRBJ1-2	TGTGCCAGCGAACACAGGGGGCTAGGCTACACCTTC	CASEHRGLGYTF
TRBV12-3/TRBV12-4	NA	NA	TRBJ1-2	TGTGCCAGCAGTCCCTCAGACTATGGCTACACCTTC	CASSPSDYGYTF
TRBV3-1	NA	TRBD1	TRBJ2-7	TGTGCCAGCAGCCGACTCCGGGCAGGGGGAATAGGCGAGCAGTACTTC	CASSRLRAGGIGEQYF
TRBV29-1	NA	NA	TRBJ2-7	TGCAGCGTTGTAGGACAGCTGATCTACGAGCAGTACTTC	CSVVGQLIYEQYF
TRBV2	NA	TRBD2	TRBJ2-2	TGTGCCAGCGAGGGACTAGCTGAGGAAGCCGGGGAGCTGTTTTTT	CASEGLAEEAGELFF
TRBV27	NA	NA	TRBJ2-3	TGTGCCAGCACCGTCTGGGGAAGCACAGATACGCAGTATTTT	CASTVWGSTDTQYF
TRBV10-3	NA	NA	TRBJ2-1	TGTGCCATCAGTGAGTCGAGAGGGACGACCTACAATGAGCAGTTCTTC	CAISESRGTTYNEQFF
TRBV20-1	NA	NA	TRBJ2-3	TGCAGTGCTAGAAGGGACACCGGCACAGATACGCAGTATTTT	CSARRDTGTDTQYF
TRBV7-3	NA	NA	TRBJ2-6	TGTGCCAGCAGCTTAAATGGAGGGTCTGGGGCCAACGTCCTGACTTTC	CASSLNGGSGANVLTF
TRBV11-1	NA	NA	TRBJ2-1	TGTGCCAGCAGCCCCCCCGGTAGGGGGAATGAGCAGTTCTTC	CASSPPGRGNEQFF
TRBV7-3	NA	TRBD2	TRBJ2-3	TGTGCCAGCAGCTTTAGGGCGGGGGGGACAGATACGCAGTATTTT	CASSFRAGGTDTQYF
TRBV29-1	NA	NA	TRBJ2-7	TGCAGCGTTGATTCACCGGGCAACTCCTACGAGCAGTACTTC	CSVDSPGNSYEQYF
TRBV5-6	NA	NA	TRBJ2-3	TGTGCCAGCAGCTTATCGCCTGGGGCGCAGTATTTT	CASSLSPGAQYF
TRBV28	NA	NA	TRBJ1-2	TGTGCCAGCAGTTTAACAGGGCCCTATGGCTACACCTTC	CASSLTGPYGYTF
TRBV3-1	NA	NA	TRBJ1-4	TGTGCCAGCAGCCAAGACAGGGGAGGAAGAAAACTGTTTTTT	CASSQDRGGRKLFF
TRBV9	NA	TRBD2	TRBJ2-5	TGTGCCAGCAGCGTACGAGCGGGACAAGAGACCCAGTACTTC	CASSVRAGQETQYF
TRBV10-3	NA	NA	TRBJ1-1	TGTGCCATCAGTGAGACAGGCGAGAACACTGAAGCTTTCTTT	CAISETGENTEAFF
TRBV7-2	NA	TRBD1	TRBJ2-7	TGTGCCAGCAGCACGCGAGGGGACAGGCGTCAATCCTACGAGCAGTACTTC	CASSTRGDRRQSYEQYF
TRBV5-1	NA	TRBD2	TRBJ2-5	TGCGCCAGCAGCTCCTCGACTAGCAAGGAGACCCAGTACTTC	CASSSSTSKETQYF
TRBV24-1	NA	NA	TRBJ2-5	TGTGCCACCAGTGACCTTGGCGGACATTTCCAAGAGACCCAGTACTTC	CATSDLGGHFQETQYF
TRBV20-1	NA	NA	TRBJ1-5	TGCAGTGCTAGAGTACTGAATAGCAATCAGCCCCAGCATTTT	CSARVLNSNQPQHF
TRBV23-1	NA	NA	TRBJ2-4	TGCGCCAGCAGTCAGGGACCGAGAGCCAAAAACATTCAGTACTTC	CASSQGPRAKNIQYF
TRBV28	NA	NA	TRBJ2-5	TGTGCCATCCGGACCGACCGGGAGACCCAGTACTTC	CAIRTDRETQYF
TRBV6-2/TRBV6-3	NA	NA	TRBJ1-2	TGTGCCAGCAGCAAGACGAGAGCTAACTATGGCTACACCTTC	CASSKTRANYGYTF
TRBV11-2	NA	NA	TRBJ2-5	TGTGCCAGCAGCTTAGAACGCGTTGAGGAGACCCAGTACTTC	CASSLERVEETQYF
TRBV20-1	NA	NA	TRBJ1-1	TGCAGTGCCAAACCCTCAGGGGCTCTGGTCACTGAAGCTTTCTTT	CSAKPSGALVTEAFF
TRBV7-6	NA	NA	TRBJ2-1	TGTGCCAGCAGCTTATTTGAGACTAGTGTACCCTTAACCTACAATGAGCAGTTCTTC	CASSLFETSVPLTYNEQFF
TRBV20-1	NA	NA	TRBJ2-7	TGCAGTGCTAGAGTACCCTACTCCTACGAGCAGTACTTC	CSARVPYSYEQYF
TRBV27	NA	NA	TRBJ2-2	TGTGCCAGCAGTTTATCTCGGAACACCGGGGAGCTGTTTTTT	CASSLSRNTGELFF
TRBV7-2	NA	NA	TRBJ1-5	TGTGCCAGCAGCTTAGTGTTGTCTCAGCCCCAGCATTTT	CASSLVLSQPQHF
TRBV29-1	once	NA	TRBJ2-3	TGCAGCGTTGGGCAGGCCCACACAGATACGCAGTATTTT	CSVGQAHTDTQYF
TRBV7-9	NA	NA	TRBJ1-2	TGTGCCAGCAGCTCGGGTGGATTCTATGGCTACACCTTC	CASSSGGFYGYTF